The clone carrying this TCR beta chain turned up a few times. Its antigen is unknown. The sample belongs to a study of identical twins. Study-wide points: Within twin pairs, the out-of-frame alpha sequences they shared showed excess low generation probability.

The CDR3 sequence is 17 residues long. Trimming took 2 bases from V and 0 from J; bases not matched to a gene: 6. Each CDR3 protein gets one entry after TCRdb re-called the 5' RACE reads with MiXCR. Of 500,000 to 650,000 distinct CDR3 sequences in the sample, about a fifth were seen once. This sample was shared with a second study, whose subject was yellow fever vaccine responses in identical twins. That work states: Vaccine-induced T cell responses in twins were reportedly observed to appear partly convergent, partly personalized.

This sequence was found in a woman aged 18-29 years in good health. The source material was CD4+ T cells sorted from blood. The chain is built from TRBV12-3 or TRBV12-4 and TRBJ2-7, with 11 bases lining up with TRBD2. The CDR3 spells CASSLWGLAGGSYEQYF. In DNA, the CDR3 is TGTGCCAGCAGTTTATGGGGCCTAGCGGGAGGCTCCTACGAGCAGTACTTC.